Listed below are T cell receptor beta chains from one sample, sequenced in a study of T cell clones after liver transplantation. Assay: immunoSEQ multiplex PCR; the TCRdb copy retains only in-frame clones and omits some. The repertoire has 9,000 to 10,000 clones, over 55% of them found once; the top ten carry 22%. Source: CD8+ T cells from blood, taken at the approximately 15-month timepoint. Source of these receptors: a human patient who received a liver transplant. Some T cells may be transferred from the graft donor. Each CDR3 is given with its conserved first and last residue. The D gene is left open where the match is weak. The size of a clone is reported for some rows only, either as once, few or many, or as a class for expanded clones.

>-|TRBJ2-7|TRBV18|11|-
CASSSSYEQYF
TGTGCCAGCTCATCGTCCTACGAGCAGTACTTC
>-|TRBJ2-3|TRBV4-3|17|TRBD2
CASSQDMRLATTDTQYF
TGCGCCAGCAGCCAAGATATGCGACTAGCGACAACAGATACGCAGTATTTT
>-|TRBJ2-3|TRBV6-5|15|TRBD1
CASSYGQGATDTQYF
TGTGCCAGCAGTTACGGGCAGGGGGCCACAGATACGCAGTATTTT
>-|TRBJ2-5|TRBV19|9|-
CASIAGQYF
TGTGCCAGTATCGCAGGGCAGTACTTC
>-|TRBJ2-7|TRBV9|15|TRBD1
CASSAGTGASYEQYF
TGTGCCAGCAGCGCTGGGACAGGAGCCTCCTACGAGCAGTACTTC
>-|TRBJ2-4|TRBV11-2|14|TRBD1
CASSAQGAKNIQYF
TGTGCCAGCAGCGCACAGGGGGCCAAAAACATTCAGTACTTC
>medium-sized|TRBJ2-1|TRBV4-2|16|TRBD1
CASSQPDREVYNEQFF
TGTGCCAGCAGCCAACCGGACAGGGAGGTCTACAATGAGCAGTTCTTC
>medium-sized|TRBJ2-7|TRBV2|16|TRBD2
CASSEAVAGREDEQYF
TGTGCCAGCAGTGAAGCAGTAGCGGGGAGAGAGGACGAGCAGTACTTC
>-|TRBJ2-5|TRBV28|14|-
CASSLSGTRETQYF
TGTGCCAGCAGTTTGTCGGGGACTCGAGAGACCCAGTACTTC
>-|TRBJ2-7|TRBV6-1|11|-
CASTDSYEQYF
TGTGCCAGCACCGACAGCTACGAGCAGTACTTC
>-|TRBJ2-1|TRBV7-6|12|-
CASSPSHNEQFF
TGTGCCAGCAGCCCCTCCCACAATGAGCAGTTCTTC
>-|TRBJ2-3|TRBV5-4|15|-
CAGTWGAPSTDTQYF
TGTGCGGGCACCTGGGGGGCCCCTAGCACAGATACGCAGTATTTT
>few|TRBJ1-2|TRBV2|13|-
CASSEASTEGYTF
TGTGCCAGCAGTGAAGCCAGTACAGAGGGCTACACCTTC